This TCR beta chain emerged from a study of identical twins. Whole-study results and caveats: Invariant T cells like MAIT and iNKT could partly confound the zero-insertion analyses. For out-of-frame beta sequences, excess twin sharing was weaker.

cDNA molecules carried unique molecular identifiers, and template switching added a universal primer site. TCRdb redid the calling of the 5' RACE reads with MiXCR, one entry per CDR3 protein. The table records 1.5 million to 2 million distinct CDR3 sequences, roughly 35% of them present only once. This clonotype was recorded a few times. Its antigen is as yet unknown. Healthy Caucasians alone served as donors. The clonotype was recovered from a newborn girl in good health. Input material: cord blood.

The CDR3 here is CATSDRDRGTEAFF. CDR3 coding DNA: TGTGCCACCAGTGACAGAGACAGGGGGACTGAAGCTTTCTTT. The chain has TRBV24-1 and TRBJ1-1, with 9 bases identical to TRBD1. The ends lost 4 bases at V and 5 bases at J; junction bases unmatched: 4. The CDR3 is made up of 14 amino acids. CDR1 is KGHDR and CDR2 is SFDVKD in the germline V gene.